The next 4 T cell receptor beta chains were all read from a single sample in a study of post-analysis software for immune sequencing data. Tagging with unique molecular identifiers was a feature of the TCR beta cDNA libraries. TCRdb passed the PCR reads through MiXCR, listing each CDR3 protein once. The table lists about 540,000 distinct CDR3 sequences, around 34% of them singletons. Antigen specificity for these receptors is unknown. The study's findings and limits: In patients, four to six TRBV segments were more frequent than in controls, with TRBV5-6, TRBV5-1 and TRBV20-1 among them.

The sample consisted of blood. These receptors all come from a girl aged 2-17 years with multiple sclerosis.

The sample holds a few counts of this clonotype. The CDR3 loop reads CATSRGADTEAFF. CDR3 DNA sequence: TGTGCCACCTCGCGGGGGGCGGACACTGAAGCTTTCTTT. The chain links TRBV10-3 to TRBJ1-1, with D possibly TRBD1 on 6 matching bases. Trimming stripped 10 bases from V and 3 bases from J, with 15 bases between. The CDR3 runs 13 residues. Germline CDR1 and CDR2: ENHRY and SYGVKD.

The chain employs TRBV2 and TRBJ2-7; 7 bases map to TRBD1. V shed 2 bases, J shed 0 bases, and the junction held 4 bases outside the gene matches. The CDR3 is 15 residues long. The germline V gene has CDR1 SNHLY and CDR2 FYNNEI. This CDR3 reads CASSEWDSSSYEQYF. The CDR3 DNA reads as TGTGCCAGCAGTGAATGGGACAGCAGCTCCTACGAGCAGTACTTC. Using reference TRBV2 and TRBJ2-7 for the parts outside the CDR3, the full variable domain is EPEVTQTPSHQVTQMGQEVILRCVPISNHLYFYWYRQILGQKVEFLVSFYNNEISEKSEIFDDQFSVERPDGSNFTLKIRSTKLEDSAMYFCASSEWDSSSYEQYFGPGTRLTVT.

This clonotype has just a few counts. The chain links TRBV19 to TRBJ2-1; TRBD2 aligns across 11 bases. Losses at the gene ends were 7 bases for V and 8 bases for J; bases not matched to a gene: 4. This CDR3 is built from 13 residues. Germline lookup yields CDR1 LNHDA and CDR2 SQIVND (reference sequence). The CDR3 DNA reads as TGTGCCAGTAACCTAGCGGGGGGCGATGAGCAGTTCTTC. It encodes CASNLAGGDEQFF.

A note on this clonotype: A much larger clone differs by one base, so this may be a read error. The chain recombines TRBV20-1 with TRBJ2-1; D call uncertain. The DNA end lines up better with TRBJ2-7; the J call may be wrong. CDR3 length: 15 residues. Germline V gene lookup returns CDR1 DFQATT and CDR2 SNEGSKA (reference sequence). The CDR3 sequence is CSARDLVSSYNEQYF. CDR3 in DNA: TGCAGTGCTAGAGATCTGGTTAGCTCCTACAATGAGCAGTACTTC.